The T cell receptor beta chain described here comes from a study of blood T cell repertoires in COVID-19. CDR3 length equals 12 residues. Germline CDR1 reads SGHAT; CDR2 reads FQNNGV. J lost 14 bases, V lost 5 bases, and 10 bases had no gene match. Clones were read by immunoSEQ multiplex PCR, and TCRdb kept only the in-frame ones, dropping some. Of about 440,000 clones listed, around 89% are singletons. Sequenced input: peripheral blood. The chain joins TRBV11-2 to TRBJ1-2; 8 bases match TRBD1. The clonotype originates from a woman aged 25-40 years with acute or convalescent COVID-19. The CDR3: CASSAPGTGLTF. The CDR3 bases are TGTGCCAGCAGCGCCCCCGGGACAGGTCTAACCTTC.